The rows below give T cell receptor beta chains drawn from one sample of a study of T cells in Graves' hyperthyroidism and ophthalmopathy. Via MiXCR, TCRdb re-called the multiplex PCR reads, giving one row per CDR3 protein. The sample has some 500,000 distinct CDR3 sequences, 24% seen once. Material: blood. All receptors come from a woman aged 30 to 39 with Graves' ophthalmopathy. Both conserved end residues are part of each CDR3. The D gene is left open where the match is weak. Rows may omit the clone size; those that give it use once, few, many or a size class.

>-|TRBV4-1|TRBJ1-5|many
TGCGCCAGCAGCCAAGACAGGGAGCGTCAGCCCCAGCATTTT
CASSQDRERQPQHF
>-|TRBV12-3/TRBV12-4|TRBJ1-6|many
TGTGCCAGCAGTTTAGGTTTCGGGGATTCACCCCTCCACTTT
CASSLGFGDSPLHF
>-|TRBV12-3/TRBV12-4|TRBJ1-5|-
TGTGCCAGCAGCCCGGGGGTACCTCAGCCCCAGCATTTT
CASSPGVPQPQHF
>-|TRBV6-1|TRBJ1-6|many
TGTGCCAGCAAACCCCCCGGGAGGGGAGGCTCACCCCTCCACTTT
CASKPPGRGGSPLHF
>-|TRBV6-5|TRBJ2-7|many
TGTGCCAGCAGTTATAGACCTGAGAACTACGAGCAGTACTTC
CASSYRPENYEQYF
>-|TRBV6-5|TRBJ1-1|many
TGTGCCAGCAGTTACCAGATGAACACTGAAGCTTTCTTT
CASSYQMNTEAFF
>-|TRBV7-2|TRBJ1-1|many
TGTGCCAGCAGCTTTTCAGAACATGAAGCTTTCTTT
CASSFSEHEAFF
>TRBD1|TRBV11-1|TRBJ1-2|-
TGTGCCAGCAGCTTAGCCGGTCAGGGGGACTATGGCTACACCTTC
CASSLAGQGDYGYTF
>TRBD2|TRBV29-1|TRBJ2-2|many
TGCAGCGTTGCCGGGACTAGCGGTTCGAACACCGGGGAGCTGTTTTTT
CSVAGTSGSNTGELFF
>TRBD1|TRBV6-1|TRBJ2-2|-
TGTGCCAGCAGTACCCCAACAGGGGGCCACACCGGGGAGCTGTTTTTT
CASSTPTGGHTGELFF
>-|TRBV28|TRBJ1-6|-
TGTGCCAGCAGTTTCGAGTGGACCCCCTATAATTCACCCCTCCACTTT
CASSFEWTPYNSPLHF
>-|TRBV29-1|TRBJ2-6|few
TGCAGCGTTGAAGTATCTGAGGGGCGGTCTGGGGCCAACGTCCTGACTTTC
CSVEVSEGRSGANVLTF
>-|TRBV29-1|TRBJ1-1|-
TGCAGCGTTTTAGGGCAGTCCACTGAAGCTTTCTTT
CSVLGQSTEAFF
>TRBD1|TRBV12-3/TRBV12-4|TRBJ2-7|few
TGTGCCAGCAGTGCCGGACAGGGCCCGATTTCCTACGAGCAGTACTTC
CASSAGQGPISYEQYF
>-|TRBV2|TRBJ2-7|few
TGTGCCAGCAGTGAATCCCGGGGGAGTGGAGAGCAGTACTTC
CASSESRGSGEQYF
>TRBD1|TRBV19|TRBJ1-2|many
TGTGCCAGTAGTATTCGCGGTAGTTGGACAGGGGGAAGCGGCTACACCTTC
CASSIRGSWTGGSGYTF
>TRBD1|TRBV12-5|TRBJ1-2|few
TGTGCTAGTGGTTTGGACATACAGGGGACCTATGGCTACACCTTC
CASGLDIQGTYGYTF
>-|TRBV29-1|TRBJ2-7|many
TGCAGCGTTGAAGACGGCCTCTCCTACGAGCAGTACTTC
CSVEDGLSYEQYF
>-|TRBV12-3/TRBV12-4|TRBJ1-5|many
TGTGCCAGCAGTGCCAGCAATCAGCCCCAGCATTTT
CASSASNQPQHF
>-|TRBV6-1|TRBJ2-7|-
TGTGCCAGCAGACGAAGGACCCTCATCTACGAGCAGTACTTC
CASRRRTLIYEQYF
>-|TRBV20-1|TRBJ2-7|many
TGCAGTGCTAGCCCCGGGACGGGAAGCTCCTACGAGCAGTACTTC
CSASPGTGSSYEQYF
>TRBD1|TRBV27|TRBJ2-7|many
TGTGCCAGCGCCTACAGGGGAATCTCCTACGAGCAGTACTTC
CASAYRGISYEQYF
>-|TRBV11-2|TRBJ1-1|-
TGTGCCAGTTCTCGGTTACGGGGTTCATACGCTGAAGCTTTCTTT
CASSRLRGSYAEAFF
>-|TRBV12-3/TRBV12-4|TRBJ1-1|-
TGTGCCAGCAGTCCCACCGTCGGGGAAGCTTTCTTT
CASSPTVGEAFF
>-|TRBV18|TRBJ2-7|-
TGTGCCAGCTCATTACAGGGAATAGAAAACTACGAGCAGTACTTC
CASSLQGIENYEQYF
>TRBD2|TRBV12-3/TRBV12-4|TRBJ2-5|many
TGTGCCAGCAGTTCGGGACTAGACTTTTCCATCCAAGAGACCCAGTACTTC
CASSSGLDFSIQETQYF
>-|TRBV28|TRBJ2-7|-
TGTGCCAGCAGGAGTAGCGGACACTACGAGCAGTACTTC
CASRSSGHYEQYF
>-|TRBV5-8|TRBJ2-7|once
TGTGCCAGCAGCCTGGTCTTCGGAGGTTCCTACGAGCAGTACTTC
CASSLVFGGSYEQYF
>-|TRBV12-3/TRBV12-4|TRBJ1-1|many
TGTGCCAGCACCTGGAGGAACACTGAAGCTTTCTTT
CASTWRNTEAFF
>-|TRBV27|TRBJ1-5|-
TGTGCCAGGCCGGGCAGGCACAATCAGCCCCAGCATTTT
CARPGRHNQPQHF
>-|TRBV28|TRBJ1-3|-
TGTGCCAGCAGCCCGGGGGGCACCATATATTTT
CASSPGGTIYF
>-|TRBV30|TRBJ2-7|-
TGTGCCTGGAACTTACAGGGGAGGGAGCAGTACTTC
CAWNLQGREQYF
>-|TRBV7-9|TRBJ1-1|few
TGTGCCAGCAGCCCTACAAGGGACACTGAAGCTTTCTTT
CASSPTRDTEAFF
>-|TRBV28|TRBJ1-2|-
TGTGCCAGCCACCCAGGACTGTTAACTAACTATGGCTACACCTTC
CASHPGLLTNYGYTF
>-|TRBV20-1|TRBJ1-1|few
TGCAGTGGTATTAAGGTCCAGAGCACTGAAGCTTTCTTT
CSGIKVQSTEAFF
>-|TRBV20-1|TRBJ1-2|-
TGCAGTGCTAGAGATCGACAGCATTATGGCTACACCTTC
CSARDRQHYGYTF
>-|TRBV24-1|TRBJ1-1|-
TGTGCCTCCCTGGACAGCTTGAACACTGAAGCTTCCTTT
CASLDSLNTEASF
>-|TRBV11-2|TRBJ1-3|many
TGTGCCAGCAGCTTAGTCCACACAGGCTCTGGAAACACCATATATTTT
CASSLVHTGSGNTIYF
>TRBD1|TRBV6-1|TRBJ1-1|many
TGTGCCATGAGACAGGGAGGGCTGAACACTGAAGCTTTCTTT
CAMRQGGLNTEAFF
>TRBD1|TRBV12-3/TRBV12-4|TRBJ1-2|many
TGTGCCAGCAGCCCGGGGACAGTCCGTGGCTACACCTTC
CASSPGTVRGYTF
>-|TRBV19|TRBJ1-5|-
TGTGCCAGTAGAGAGGGGTATCAGCCCCAGCATTTT
CASREGYQPQHF
>-|TRBV6-5|TRBJ2-6|-
TGTGCCAGCAGGTTAGGGGTCTCTGGGGCCAACGTCCTGACTTTC
CASRLGVSGANVLTF
>-|TRBV6-5|TRBJ1-1|many
TGTGCCAGCAGTTACTCAGAAGGCACTGAAGCTTTCTTT
CASSYSEGTEAFF
>-|TRBV7-2|TRBJ2-7|-
TGTGCCAGCAGCTTAGACGGGCTGGTCTACGAGCAGTACTTC
CASSLDGLVYEQYF
>-|TRBV29-1|TRBJ2-7|few
TGCAGCGTAAACGCGGGCTACGAGCAGTACTTC
CSVNAGYEQYF
>-|TRBV7-9|TRBJ1-1|many
TGTGCCAGCACCAACCAGGCCTTCTACACTGAAGCTTTCTTT
CASTNQAFYTEAFF
>-|TRBV7-2|TRBJ2-5|many
TGTGCCAGCAGCTTCTTCGGGGAGACCCAGTACTTC
CASSFFGETQYF
>TRBD1|TRBV3-1|TRBJ1-2|many
TGTGCCAGCAGCCAAGATTTCGTAGGGACAGACGCTAACTATGGCTACACCTTC
CASSQDFVGTDANYGYTF
>-|TRBV2|TRBJ1-5|-
TGTGCCAGTTCCCCTTCCCCGAGCAATCAGCCCCAGCATTTT
CASSPSPSNQPQHF